This T cell receptor beta chain was obtained from a study of cytomegalovirus exposure and HLA in healthy donors. Study findings and constraints: Cytomegalovirus status was reportedly diagnosed by the classifier with high sensitivity and specificity. In a later analysis, at a false discovery rate of 0.05, approximately 16,000 TCR beta sequences matched HLA alleles. Productive rates of about 90% or about 30% were seen for most TCR beta V segments in an earlier analysis. In vitro confirmation showed a few CMV-associated chains to be CMV antigen specific.

The CDR3 has 15 amino acids. After removal of 8 bases from V and 2 bases from J, the junction contained 4 bases not matched to a gene. Germline CDR1 and CDR2: SNHLY and FYNNEI. In the PCR, 60 Vbeta and 13 Jbeta primers were used. Measured with immunoSEQ multiplex PCR; TCRdb has only the in-frame clones, and not every one. The table records fewer than 150,000 clones, around 77% of them present only once. On this clone itself: The target antigen is unknown.

This rearrangement joins TRBV2 to TRBJ2-2, with 11 bases aligning to TRBD1. The sample comprised PBMCs. This clonotype was obtained from a man younger than 45 in good health and CMV-seronegative. The CDR3 region has the DNA TGTGCCAGCTGGACAGGGGGCGCAAACACCGGGGAGCTGTTTTTT. Protein product: CASWTGGANTGELFF.